This T cell receptor beta chain was documented in a study of shared clonotypes between healthy human individuals. This CDR3 contains 15 residues. The germline CDR1 and CDR2 sequences are MDHEN and SYDVKM. Trimming removed 3 bases at V and 2 bases at J, with 11 bases between. Generated by immunoSEQ multiplex PCR, the TCRdb table keeps only in-frame clones and is missing some. The sample consists of fewer than 3 million clones, 85% to 95% of them appearing once. The clonotype originates from a man aged 18 to 29 in good health. Some clones in this sample may be carry-over from other donors' samples. The specimen sequenced was naive CD4+ T cells from PBMCs. Subset meaning: CD45RA+ positively selected. The rearrangement uses TRBV28 and TRBJ1-5, with D maybe TRBD1 (5 bases). CDR3 in DNA: TGTGCCAGCAGTTTCTACGGGGCTGGCAATCAGCCCCAGCATTTT. It translates to CASSFYGAGNQPQHF.